This TCR beta chain was sequenced during a study of blood T cell repertoires in COVID-19. Per the original methods: Nucleated cell counts were estimated from reference gene primer amplification. The protocol was immunoSEQ multiplex PCR, while the TCRdb copy is restricted to in-frame clones and leaves out a portion. V and J calls and clone size are given by that table; D and trimming were obtained from the DNA. The sample records some 400,000 clones, approximately 87% being singletons. This clone was detected only a few times. Trimming shortened V by 2 bases and J by 5 bases, and 12 bases separated the two germline ends. The CDR3 covers 15 residues. CDR1 and CDR2 from the germline V gene are SGHTA and FQGNSA.

The clonotype originates from a man between 25 and 39 years old who had recovered from COVID-19. The chain combines TRBV7-2 with TRBJ1-4; D may be TRBD1 (6 bases). Material for sequencing was PBMCs or T cells enriched from blood (not recorded which). CDR3 nucleotides: TGTGCCAGCAGCTTATCAGGGGCCAGGAATGAAAAACTGTTTTTT. This translates into CASSLSGARNEKLFF. The variable domain in full, completed from reference TRBV7-2 and TRBJ1-4, reads GAGVSQSPSNKVTEKGKDVELRCDPISGHTALYWYRQSLGQGLEFLIYFQGNSAPDKSGLPSDRFSAERTGGSVSTLTIQRTQQEDSAVYLCASSLSGARNEKLFFGSGTQLSVL.